Reported below is one T cell receptor beta chain. RNA was extracted and reverse transcribed into cDNA as the sequencing template. Clones were read by immunoSEQ multiplex PCR, and TCRdb kept only the in-frame ones, dropping some. Here the sample spans 90,000 to 150,000 clones, more than 45% being singletons. Treatment described: oral pan-JAK inhibitor, 5-10 mg twice daily. V was clipped by 0 bases and J by 5 bases, with 16 bases between them. The germline gives CDR1 MGHRA, CDR2 YSYEKL. This CDR3 is 16 amino acids long. The data belong to a study of CD8+ T cells in alopecia areata. Study-wide context: Dosing with tofacitinib proceeded for 6 to 18 months, followed by 6 months off drug. Scoring of treated patients' severity used the percentage of affected scalp area.

This receptor was identified in a human donor with alopecia areata. The chain couples TRBV4-1 to TRBJ2-5; possibly TRBD1 for D (6 bases). The sample here was CD4+ T cells sorted from blood, taken at week 4, from a patient treated with tofacitinib. The CDR3 DNA reads TGCGCCAGCAGCCAAGATCCCCAGGGGTTGGATGAGACCCAGTACTTC. It translates to CASSQDPQGLDETQYF.